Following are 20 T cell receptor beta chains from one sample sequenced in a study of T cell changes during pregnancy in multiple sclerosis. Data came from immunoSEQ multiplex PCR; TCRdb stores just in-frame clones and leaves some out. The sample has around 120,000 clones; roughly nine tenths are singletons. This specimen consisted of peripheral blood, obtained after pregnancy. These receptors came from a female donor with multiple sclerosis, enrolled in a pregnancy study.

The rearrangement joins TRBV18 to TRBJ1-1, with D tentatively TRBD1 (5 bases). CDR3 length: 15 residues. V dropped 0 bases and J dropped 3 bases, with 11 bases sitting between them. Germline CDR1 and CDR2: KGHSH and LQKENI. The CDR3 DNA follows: TGTGCCAGCTCACCACCGGGGCTAAGGGACACTGAAGCTTTCTTT. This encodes CASSPPGLRDTEAFF.

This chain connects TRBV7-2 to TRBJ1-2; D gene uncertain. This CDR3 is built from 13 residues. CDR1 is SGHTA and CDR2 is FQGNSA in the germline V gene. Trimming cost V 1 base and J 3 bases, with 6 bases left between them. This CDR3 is CASSLGQDYGYTF. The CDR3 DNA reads TGTGCCAGCAGCTTAGGGCAGGACTATGGCTACACCTTC.

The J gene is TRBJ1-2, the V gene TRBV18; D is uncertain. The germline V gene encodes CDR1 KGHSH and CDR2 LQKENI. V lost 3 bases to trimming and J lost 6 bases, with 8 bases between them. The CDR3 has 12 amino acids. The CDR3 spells CASSPGEHGYTF. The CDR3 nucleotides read TGTGCCAGCTCACCCGGGGAGCATGGCTACACCTTC. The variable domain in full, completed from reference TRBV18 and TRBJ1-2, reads NAGVMQNPRHLVRRRGQEARLRCSPMKGHSHVYWYRQLPEEGLKFMVYLQKENIIDESGMPKERFSAEFPKEGPSILRIQQVVRGDSAAYFCASSPGEHGYTFGSGTRLTVV.

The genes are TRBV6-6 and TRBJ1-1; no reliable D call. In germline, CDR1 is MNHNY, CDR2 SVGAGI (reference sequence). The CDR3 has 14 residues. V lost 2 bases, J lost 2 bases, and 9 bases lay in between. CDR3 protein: CASSYESLNTEAFF. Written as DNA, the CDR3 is TGTGCCAGCAGTTACGAGAGTCTAAACACTGAAGCTTTCTTT.

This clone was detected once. CDR3 nucleotide sequence: TGTGCCACCAGCAGAGCTAAGACAGCCAGCTATGGCTACACCTTC. This sequence encodes CATSRAKTASYGYTF. The chain carries TRBV15 and TRBJ1-2, with a possible D match to TRBD1 (5 bases). CDR3 length: 15 amino acids. With 1 base removed from V and 4 bases from J, the gap between germline ends came to 13 bases. CDR1 LNHNV and CDR2 YYDKDF come from the germline V gene (reference sequence).

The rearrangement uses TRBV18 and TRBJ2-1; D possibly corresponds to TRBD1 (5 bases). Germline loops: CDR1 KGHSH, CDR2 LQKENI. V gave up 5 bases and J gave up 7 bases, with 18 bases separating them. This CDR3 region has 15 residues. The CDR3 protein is CASSDQGQYDNEQFF. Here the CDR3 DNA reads TGTGCCAGCTCAGACCAGGGTCAATACGATAATGAGCAGTTCTTC.

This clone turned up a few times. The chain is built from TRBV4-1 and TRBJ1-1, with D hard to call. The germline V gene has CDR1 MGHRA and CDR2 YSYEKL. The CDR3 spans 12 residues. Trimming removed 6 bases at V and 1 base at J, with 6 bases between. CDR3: CASRAGNTEAFF. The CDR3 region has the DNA TGCGCCAGCAGGGCAGGGAACACTGAAGCTTTCTTT.

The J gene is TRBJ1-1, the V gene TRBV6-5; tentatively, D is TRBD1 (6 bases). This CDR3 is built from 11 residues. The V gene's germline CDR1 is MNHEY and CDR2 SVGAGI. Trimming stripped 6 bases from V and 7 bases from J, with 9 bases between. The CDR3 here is CASSQGIEAFF. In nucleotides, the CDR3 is TGTGCCAGCAGCCAGGGGATTGAAGCTTTCTTT.

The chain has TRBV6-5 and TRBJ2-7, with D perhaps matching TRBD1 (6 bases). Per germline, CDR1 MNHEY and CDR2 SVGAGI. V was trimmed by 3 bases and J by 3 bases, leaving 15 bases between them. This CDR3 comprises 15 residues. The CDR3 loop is CASSYKDSFYYEQYF. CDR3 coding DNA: TGTGCCAGCAGTTATAAGGACAGTTTCTACTACGAGCAGTACTTC.

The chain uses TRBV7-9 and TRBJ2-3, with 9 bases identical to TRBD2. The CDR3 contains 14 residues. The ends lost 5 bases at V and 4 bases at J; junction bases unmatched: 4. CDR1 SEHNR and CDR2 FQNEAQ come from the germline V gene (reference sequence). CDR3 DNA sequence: TGTGCCAGCAGCAGGACTAGCGAGGCAGATACGCAGTATTTT. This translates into CASSRTSEADTQYF.

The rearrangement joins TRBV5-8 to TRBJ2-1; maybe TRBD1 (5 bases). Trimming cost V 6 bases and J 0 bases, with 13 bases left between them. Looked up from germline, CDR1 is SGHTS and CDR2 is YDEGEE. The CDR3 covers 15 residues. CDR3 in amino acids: CASTKNRLSYNEQFF. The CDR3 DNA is TGTGCCAGCACGAAGAACAGGCTCTCCTACAATGAGCAGTTCTTC.

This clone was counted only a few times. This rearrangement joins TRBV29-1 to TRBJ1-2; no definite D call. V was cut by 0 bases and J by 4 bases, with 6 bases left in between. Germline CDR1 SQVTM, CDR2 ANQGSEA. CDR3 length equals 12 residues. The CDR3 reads CSVEDGIYGYTF. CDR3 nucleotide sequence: TGCAGCGTTGAAGACGGTATCTATGGCTACACCTTC.

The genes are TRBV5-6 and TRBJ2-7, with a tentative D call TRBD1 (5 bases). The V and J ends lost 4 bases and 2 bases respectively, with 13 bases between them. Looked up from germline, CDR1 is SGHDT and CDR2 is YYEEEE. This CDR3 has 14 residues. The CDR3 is CASSSRTTPYEQYF. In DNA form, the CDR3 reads TGTGCCAGCAGCAGCAGGACAACTCCCTACGAGCAGTACTTC.

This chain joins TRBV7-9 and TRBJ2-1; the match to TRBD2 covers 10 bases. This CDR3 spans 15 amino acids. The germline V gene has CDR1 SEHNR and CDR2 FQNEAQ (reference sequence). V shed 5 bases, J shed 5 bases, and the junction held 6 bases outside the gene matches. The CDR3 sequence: CASSLSGGLNNEQFF. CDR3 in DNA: TGTGCCAGCAGCCTTAGCGGGGGGCTGAACAATGAGCAGTTCTTC.

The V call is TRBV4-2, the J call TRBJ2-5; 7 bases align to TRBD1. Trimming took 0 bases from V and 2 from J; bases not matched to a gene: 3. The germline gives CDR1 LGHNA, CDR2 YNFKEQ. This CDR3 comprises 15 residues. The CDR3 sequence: CASSQDATGQETQYF. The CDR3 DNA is TGTGCCAGCAGCCAAGATGCGACAGGGCAAGAGACCCAGTACTTC.

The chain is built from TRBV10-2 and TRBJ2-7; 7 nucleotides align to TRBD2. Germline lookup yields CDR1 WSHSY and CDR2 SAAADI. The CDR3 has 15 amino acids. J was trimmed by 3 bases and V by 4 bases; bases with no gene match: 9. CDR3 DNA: TGCGCCAGCAGTGTAGTGGGGAGGGGAATCTACGAGCAGTACTTC. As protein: CASSVVGRGIYEQYF.

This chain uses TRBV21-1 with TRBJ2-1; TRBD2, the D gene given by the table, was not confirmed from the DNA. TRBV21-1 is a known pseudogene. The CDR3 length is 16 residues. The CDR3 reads CASSKRNGAPYNEQFF. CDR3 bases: TGTGCCAGCAGCAAAAGGAACGGAGCACCCTACAATGAGCAGTTCTTC.

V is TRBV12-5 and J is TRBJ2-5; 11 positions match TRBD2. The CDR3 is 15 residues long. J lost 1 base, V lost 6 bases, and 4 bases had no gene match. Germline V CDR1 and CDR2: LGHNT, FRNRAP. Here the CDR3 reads CASGPSGGSQETQYF. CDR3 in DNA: TGTGCTAGTGGCCCTAGCGGGGGGTCCCAAGAGACCCAGTACTTC.

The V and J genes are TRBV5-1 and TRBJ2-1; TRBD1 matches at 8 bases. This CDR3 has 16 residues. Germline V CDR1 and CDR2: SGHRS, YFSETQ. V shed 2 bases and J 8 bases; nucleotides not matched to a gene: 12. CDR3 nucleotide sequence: TGCGCCAGCAGCTTAGGGGGGACAGGTGTTTTCGATGAGCAGTTCTTC. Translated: CASSLGGTGVFDEQFF. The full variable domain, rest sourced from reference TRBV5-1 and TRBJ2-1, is KAGVTQTPRYLIKTRGQQVTLSCSPISGHRSVSWYQQTPGQGLQFLFEYFSETQRNKGNFPGRFSGRQFSNSRSEMNVSTLELGDSALYLCASSLGGTGVFDEQFFGPGTRLTVL.

In DNA, the CDR3 is TGTGCCACTTGGGACAGGGATTTTTCCCTCCACTTT. It translates to CATWDRDFSLHF. V usage is TRBV10-3 and J usage is TRBJ1-6, with 9 bases that match TRBD1. CDR3 size: 12 residues. V was clipped by 10 bases and J by 14 bases; unmatched bases: 9. Germline CDR1 and CDR2: ENHRY and SYGVKD.